The source of this T cell receptor (beta chain) is a study of monozygotic twins with cystic fibrosis. CDR1 and CDR2 (germline): GTSNPN, SVGIG (reference sequence). V lost 2 bases and J lost 12; bases outside the gene matches: 4. The CDR3 sequence is 12 residues long. Method: immunoSEQ multiplex PCR; TCRdb's copy keeps in-frame clones and lacks some. In the table there are about 30,000 clones, about 82% of which are singletons. This receptor was taken from a girl aged 2 to 10 with cystic fibrosis. The specimen sequenced was blood. The chain is built from TRBV30 and TRBJ2-1; the match to TRBD2 covers 10 bases. The CDR3 loop reads CAWSPSGSLQFF. The CDR3 DNA sequence: TGTGCCTGGAGTCCTAGCGGGAGCCTGCAGTTCTTC.